Below, 32 T cell receptor beta chains from the same sample are listed, as sequenced in a study of CD8 T cells in Susac syndrome. Random hexamers were used to reverse transcribe the RNA input (roughly 0.5 to 1 ug). A single record per CDR3 protein comes from TCRdb applying MiXCR to the immunoSEQ multiplex PCR reads. The table has 250,000 to 350,000 distinct CDR3 sequences, about 88% seen once. Sample: CD8+ T cells from PBMCs. These TCRs come from a human donor with multiple sclerosis.

This clonotype was detected only once. This sequence joins TRBV27 and TRBJ2-5; D is unresolved. The CDR3 runs 17 residues. Trimming cost V 0 bases and J 5 bases, with 19 bases left between them. CDR1 is MNHEY and CDR2 is SMNVEV in the germline V gene (reference sequence). CDR3 bases: TGTGCCAGCAGTTTATCTGTCCGACGGAGCCGCGACGAGACCCAGTACTTC. This gives the protein CASSLSVRRSRDETQYF.

V and J are TRBV7-9 and TRBJ2-7; D is uncertain. V lost 2 bases and J 0 bases, leaving 11 bases between the germline ends. CDR1 is SEHNR, CDR2 FQNEAQ, per germline (reference sequence). The CDR3 covers 15 residues. The CDR3 DNA follows: TGTGCCAGCAGCTTACACTTTTGGAGCTCCTACGAGCAGTACTTC. Translation gives CASSLHFWSSYEQYF.

The rearrangement uses TRBV29-1 and TRBJ2-7; D gene ambiguous. V dropped 3 bases and J dropped 2 bases, with 11 bases sitting between them. The CDR3 contains 13 residues. CDR1 is SQVTM, CDR2 ANQGSEA, per germline. CDR3: CSVDVFLPYEQYF. The CDR3 coding sequence is TGCAGCGTTGACGTTTTCCTTCCCTACGAGCAGTACTTC.

This chain connects TRBV6-5 to TRBJ2-7; perhaps TRBD1 as D (5 bases). Per the germline V gene, CDR1 is MNHEY and CDR2 is SVGAGI. The CDR3 sequence is 13 residues long. The V end was cut by 0 bases, the J end by 6 bases, with 9 bases between. CDR3 amino acids: CASSYSDSFEQYF. For the CDR3, the DNA is TGTGCCAGCAGTTACTCTGACAGCTTCGAGCAGTACTTC.

V usage is TRBV2 and J usage is TRBJ2-1; weak D call: TRBD2 (6 bases). This CDR3 is 15 amino acids long. Trimming left V 3 bases short and J 2 bases short, with 11 bases between. Per germline, CDR1 SNHLY and CDR2 FYNNEI. The CDR3 bases are TGTGCCAGCAGTGATACGGGCGGGGCCTACAATGAGCAGTTCTTC. This translates into CASSDTGGAYNEQFF. Using reference TRBV2 and TRBJ2-1 for the parts outside the CDR3, the full variable domain is EPEVTQTPSHQVTQMGQEVILRCVPISNHLYFYWYRQILGQKVEFLVSFYNNEISEKSEIFDDQFSVERPDGSNFTLKIRSTKLEDSAMYFCASSDTGGAYNEQFFGPGTRLTVL.

This clonotype has just a few counts. This CDR3 reads CSARILAGAFEQYF. CDR3 DNA sequence: TGCAGTGCTAGGATACTAGCGGGAGCTTTCGAGCAGTACTTC. This sequence joins TRBV20-1 and TRBJ2-7; 11 bases are shared with TRBD2. V trimming: 3 bases; J trimming: 6 bases; junction bases outside the gene matches: 7. The CDR3 runs 14 residues. CDR1 DFQATT and CDR2 SNEGSKA come from the germline V gene (reference sequence).

The CDR3: CSAPGTGGDQPQHF. In nucleotides, the CDR3 is TGCAGTGCTCCGGGGACAGGGGGCGATCAGCCCCAGCATTTT. V usage is TRBV20-1 and J usage is TRBJ1-5; 12 bases map to TRBD1. CDR1 is DFQATT and CDR2 is SNEGSKA in the germline V gene (reference sequence). Germline trimming cut 5 bases from V and 5 bases from J; bases unmatched to any gene: 4. The CDR3 contains 14 residues.

The chain carries TRBV6-1 and TRBJ2-3; D unresolved. V gave up 6 bases and J gave up 5 bases, with 15 bases separating them. The CDR3 length is 14 residues. The germline V gene has CDR1 MNHNS and CDR2 SASEGT. CDR3 DNA: TGTGCCAGCAGCCTGCTCAATACGGGAGATACGCAGTATTTT. This encodes CASSLLNTGDTQYF.

The chain couples TRBV20-1 to TRBJ1-5, with a tentative D call TRBD1 (6 bases). The ends were cut back, 1 base at V and 11 bases at J, with 21 bases in the middle. Germline CDR1 DFQATT, CDR2 SNEGSKA (reference sequence). The CDR3 extends over 15 amino acids. The CDR3 protein is CSARAVGAISRAQHF. The CDR3 coding sequence is TGCAGTGCTAGAGCCGTGGGGGCCATAAGTCGAGCCCAGCATTTT.

This clonotype appeared a few times. The chain couples TRBV6-1 to TRBJ2-1, with D possibly matching TRBD2 (6 bases). Germline CDR1 reads MNHNS; CDR2 reads SASEGT. Trimming shortened V by 5 bases and J by 7 bases, and 18 bases separated the two germline ends. The CDR3 is 15 amino acids. The CDR3 is CASSYLRGSRNEQFF. In nucleotides, the CDR3 is TGTGCCAGCAGTTACCTTCGGGGGAGTAGGAATGAGCAGTTCTTC.

J is TRBJ2-3 and V is TRBV11-2, with a weak D call TRBD2 (6 bases). Per the germline V gene, CDR1 is SGHAT and CDR2 is FQNNGV. Trimming stripped 2 bases from V and 5 bases from J, with 17 bases between. The CDR3 is 16 amino acids. This chain's CDR3 is CASSLSAGWGKDTQYF. The CDR3 DNA reads as TGTGCCAGCAGCTTAAGCGCGGGATGGGGGAAAGATACGCAGTATTTT.

V gene TRBV4-1 combines with J gene TRBJ1-2, with D possibly matching TRBD1 (6 bases). Trimming stripped 1 base from V and 2 bases from J, with 8 bases between. Germline V CDR1 and CDR2: MGHRA, YSYEKL. CDR3 length equals 14 residues. CDR3 residues: CASSQVQGNYGYTF. For the CDR3, the DNA is TGCGCCAGCAGCCAAGTGCAGGGGAACTATGGCTACACCTTC.

This clonotype was counted a single time. The CDR3 nucleotides read TGTGCCAGCAGCCCCCCCGGGGGTGAAAAACTGTTTTTT. It specifies CASSPPGGEKLFF. The chain employs TRBV13 and TRBJ1-4; TRBD1 might be the D (5 bases). The CDR3 consists of 13 residues. Germline CDR1 reads PRHDT; CDR2 reads FYEKMQ (reference sequence). The germline V and J ends were trimmed by 5 bases and 7 bases, with 11 bases remaining between them.

This clonotype was picked up one time. The rearrangement joins TRBV27 to TRBJ2-7; TRBD1 matches at 7 bases. This CDR3 region has 15 residues. V lost 6 bases and J lost 5; bases outside the gene matches: 13. Per the germline V gene, CDR1 is MNHEY and CDR2 is SMNVEV (reference sequence). DNA of the CDR3: TGTGCCAGCAGCAAGACCGACAGGGTTCGCCACGAGCAGTACTTC. Amino acid sequence: CASSKTDRVRHEQYF.

The CDR3 sequence is CAWSAGTGFLEQYF. As DNA, the CDR3 is TGTGCCTGGAGCGCCGGGACCGGATTTTTAGAGCAGTACTTC. The V call is TRBV30, the J call TRBJ2-7; D is possibly TRBD1 or TRBD2 (5 bases each). From germline, CDR1 is GTSNPN and CDR2 SVGIG (reference sequence). Trimming shortened V by 3 bases and J by 7 bases, and 19 bases separated the two germline ends. The CDR3 is made up of 14 amino acids.

The chain uses TRBV5-1 and TRBJ2-7; 8 positions agree with TRBD2. CDR1 is SGHRS and CDR2 is YFSETQ in the germline V gene. Germline trimming cut 1 base from V and 5 bases from J; bases unmatched to any gene: 5. The CDR3 runs 14 residues. Here the CDR3 reads CASSLSGGSDEQYF. The CDR3 region has the DNA TGCGCCAGCAGCTTGTCGGGAGGGTCCGACGAGCAGTACTTC. The full variable domain, with the rest looked up from reference TRBV5-1 and TRBJ2-7, is KAGVTQTPRYLIKTRGQQVTLSCSPISGHRSVSWYQQTPGQGLQFLFEYFSETQRNKGNFPGRFSGRQFSNSRSEMNVSTLELGDSALYLCASSLSGGSDEQYFGPGTRLTVT.

The rearrangement uses TRBV29-1 and TRBJ2-7; no clear D. The length of the CDR3 is 13 residues. Germline loops: CDR1 SQVTM, CDR2 ANQGSEA. Trimming left V 0 bases short and J 0 bases short, with 6 bases between. The CDR3 here is CSVEEKDSYEQYF. The CDR3, as DNA: TGCAGCGTTGAAGAAAAGGACTCCTACGAGCAGTACTTC.

The CDR3 bases are TGTGCCACCAGCAGAGTTGAGTTAAGAATGGGCGAGCAGTACTTC. Its protein product is CATSRVELRMGEQYF. The gene calls are TRBV15 and TRBJ2-7, with D unresolved. This CDR3 region has 15 residues. V shed 1 base and J shed 6 bases, with 16 bases lying between them. The germline V gene has CDR1 LNHNV and CDR2 YYDKDF (reference sequence).

The CDR3 region is CASSFNLAIPDTQYF. The CDR3 DNA follows: TGTGCCAGCAGTTTCAACCTAGCAATTCCAGATACGCAGTATTTT. The J gene is TRBJ2-3, the V gene TRBV28, with a weak D call TRBD2 (5 bases). The V gene lost 3 bases and the J gene lost 4 bases, with 14 bases spanning the gap. The CDR3 spans 15 residues. Germline V CDR1 and CDR2: MDHEN, SYDVKM.

This clonotype has a handful of counts. V is TRBV19 and J is TRBJ1-1; no reliable D call. In germline, CDR1 is LNHDA, CDR2 SQIVND (reference sequence). This CDR3 comprises 12 residues. The V and J ends lost 7 bases and 7 bases respectively, with 13 bases between them. The CDR3 DNA is TGTGCCAGTACTATTGGCGCGTTTGAAGCTTTCTTT. Residues: CASTIGAFEAFF.

This sequence joins TRBV7-2 and TRBJ2-3; 14 nucleotides align to TRBD2. Germline V gene lookup returns CDR1 SGHTA and CDR2 FQGNSA. The CDR3 spans 16 residues. The ends lost 5 bases at V and 4 bases at J; junction bases unmatched: 5. CDR3 sequence (DNA): TGTGCCAGCAGCCCGGGACTAGCGGGAGTGGCAGATACGCAGTATTTT. Its protein is CASSPGLAGVADTQYF.

J is TRBJ2-5 and V is TRBV2; the match to TRBD2 covers 7 bases. With V trimmed by 7 bases and J by 2 bases, 10 bases remained unmatched. This CDR3 comprises 15 residues. The V gene's germline CDR1 is SNHLY and CDR2 FYNNEI. CDR3 loop: CASTGRGGGQETQYF. The CDR3 DNA follows: TGTGCCAGCACAGGGAGGGGAGGAGGGCAAGAGACCCAGTACTTC.

The genes are TRBV29-1 and TRBJ1-3; D is unresolved. CDR3 length: 15 residues. CDR1 and CDR2 (germline): SQVTM, ANQGSEA. Trimming left V 6 bases short and J 4 bases short, with 19 bases between. The CDR3 loop reads CSVSIRAPVGNTIYF. For the CDR3, the DNA is TGCAGCGTCTCGATACGAGCCCCTGTCGGAAACACCATATATTTT.

The chain links TRBV27 to TRBJ2-7; D not certain. The CDR3 runs 13 residues. Trimming took 6 bases from V and 5 from J, leaving 14 bases between them. CDR1 is MNHEY, CDR2 SMNVEV, per germline (reference sequence). CDR3 in amino acids: CASRDTVFNEQYF. The CDR3 nucleotides are TGTGCCAGCAGGGATACAGTCTTCAACGAGCAGTACTTC.

This clonotype was detected only once. The CDR3 DNA reads TGTGCCACCAGCAGTTCGGGTTCCCTAAGTGAAGCTTTCTTT. As protein: CATSSSGSLSEAFF. The rearrangement uses TRBV15 and TRBJ1-1; D is uncertain. V lost 3 bases and J 7 bases, leaving 15 bases between the germline ends. CDR1 is LNHNV and CDR2 is YYDKDF in the germline V gene (reference sequence). This CDR3 is 14 amino acids long.

CDR3 sequence (DNA): TGCAGCGTTGAACCCCAGGATGAAGGAAGCTCCTACAATGAGCAGTTCTTC. Translation: CSVEPQDEGSSYNEQFF. The rearrangement joins TRBV29-1 to TRBJ2-1; no clear D. The germline V gene has CDR1 SQVTM and CDR2 ANQGSEA. The CDR3 runs to 17 residues. Between the trimmed V and J ends, which lost 2 bases and 0 bases, there was a span of 17 bases.

This clonotype was detected only a few times. V and J are TRBV7-9 and TRBJ2-7; a possible D gene is TRBD1 (6 bases). Trimming cost V 5 bases and J 7 bases, with 9 bases left between them. This CDR3 is 11 amino acids long. Germline V CDR1 and CDR2: SEHNR, FQNEAQ (reference sequence). This CDR3 is CASSRDREQYF. CDR3 coding DNA: TGTGCCAGCAGCCGAGACAGGGAGCAGTACTTC.

This chain links TRBV20-1 with TRBJ2-5, with D perhaps matching TRBD2 (6 bases). Germline CDR1 and CDR2: DFQATT and SNEGSKA (reference sequence). The CDR3 consists of 14 residues. Trimming pared 0 bases from V and 5 bases from J, leaving 13 bases between. The CDR3 spells CSARDYVGGETQYF. For the CDR3, the DNA is TGCAGTGCTAGAGATTATGTTGGGGGGGAGACCCAGTACTTC.

The chain links TRBV12-3 or TRBV12-4 to TRBJ2-1, with D perhaps TRBD1 or TRBD2 (5 bases each). Trimming removed 3 bases from V and 6 bases from J, with 6 bases in between. The CDR3 is made up of 12 amino acids. The CDR3: CASSFGGNEQFF. Here the CDR3 DNA reads TGTGCCAGCAGTTTTGGGGGCAATGAGCAGTTCTTC.

The chain employs TRBV9 and TRBJ2-5; no clear D gene. The germline CDR1 and CDR2 sequences are SGDLS and YYNGEE. The CDR3 covers 14 residues. Trimming cost V 0 bases and J 5 bases, with 11 bases left between them. The CDR3 sequence is CASSVGGPIETQYF. The CDR3 DNA reads TGTGCCAGCAGCGTAGGGGGTCCTATTGAGACCCAGTACTTC.

V gene TRBV14 combines with J gene TRBJ2-1, with 9 bases lining up with TRBD1. This CDR3 is 16 amino acids long. V shed 4 bases and J 4 bases; nucleotides not matched to a gene: 8. The germline V gene encodes CDR1 SGHDN and CDR2 FVKESK. CDR3 DNA sequence: TGTGCCAGCAGCCTCAGAGGGACAGGGATATACAATGAGCAGTTCTTC. Translation gives CASSLRGTGIYNEQFF.

The chain combines TRBV29-1 with TRBJ2-1; perhaps D is TRBD1 or TRBD2 (5 bases each). The V gene's germline CDR1 is SQVTM and CDR2 ANQGSEA. V lost 0 bases to trimming and J lost 4 bases, with 13 bases between them. This CDR3 comprises 15 residues. The CDR3 region has the DNA TGCAGCGTTGAAGATGGGTGGGGGAATTACAATGAGCAGTTCTTC. Its protein product is CSVEDGWGNYNEQFF.